This is a list of T cell receptor beta chains from one sample in a study of blood T cell repertoires in COVID-19. TCRdb keeps only in-frame clones here, not all; method: immunoSEQ multiplex PCR. The table lists about 140,000 clones, around 83% of them singletons, with 7% to 10% in the top ten. Sample: peripheral blood. Receptors originate from a woman aged 55-70 years with acute or convalescent COVID-19. Each CDR3 is given with its conserved first and last residue. D genes are given only for firm matches. Clone size is given for some rows only: seen once, a few or many times, or a class if the clone is expanded.

v_call,d_call,j_call,clone_size,cdr3_aa,cdr3_nt
TRBV7-3,TRBD2,TRBJ2-3,NA,CASSLAGGSTDTQYF,TGTGCCAGCAGCTTAGCGGGGGGGAGCACAGATACGCAGTATTTT
TRBV6-6,NA,TRBJ2-7,NA,CASSPGGRQGAYEQYF,TGTGCCAGCAGTCCGGGAGGGCGGCAGGGGGCCTACGAGCAGTACTTC
TRBV4-1,NA,TRBJ1-3,NA,CASSQESVPGNTIYF,TGCGCCAGCAGCCAAGAATCGGTGCCTGGAAACACCATATATTTT
TRBV6-5,NA,TRBJ1-5,NA,CASSYDKANQPQHF,TGTGCCAGCAGTTACGACAAGGCCAATCAGCCCCAGCATTTT
TRBV19,NA,TRBJ2-2,NA,CASSSVLVTGELFF,TGTGCCAGTAGTAGCGTCCTGGTCACCGGGGAGCTGTTTTTT
TRBV7-9,NA,TRBJ2-1,NA,CASSLGGGRSYNEQFF,TGTGCCAGCAGCTTAGGTGGGGGCCGCTCCTACAATGAGCAGTTCTTC
TRBV5-1,TRBD1,TRBJ2-5,NA,CASSLAVRSTGDQYF,TGCGCCAGCAGCTTGGCCGTTCGGTCCACAGGGGACCAGTACTTC
TRBV28,TRBD2,TRBJ2-7,NA,CASSSMGGFRDYPYEQYF,TGTGCCAGCAGTTCAATGGGGGGTTTTCGGGACTATCCCTACGAGCAGTACTTC
TRBV27,NA,TRBJ1-5,few,CASSSTGPVGQPQHF,TGTGCCAGCAGTTCCACAGGGCCGGTCGGTCAGCCCCAGCATTTT
TRBV4-3,TRBD1,TRBJ1-2,NA,CASSQGVVTGQGNYGYTF,TGCGCCAGCAGCCAAGGTGTGGTTACCGGACAGGGGAACTATGGCTACACCTTC
TRBV7-9,NA,TRBJ1-4,NA,CASSFAGGNEKLFF,TGTGCCAGCAGCTTCGCGGGGGGGAATGAAAAACTGTTTTTT
TRBV4-1,TRBD1,TRBJ2-7,NA,CASSLEPGGAYEQYF,TGCGCCAGCAGCCTCGAACCAGGGGGAGCCTACGAGCAGTACTTC
TRBV5-6,NA,TRBJ1-5,NA,CASSSRGGNQPQHF,TGTGCCAGCAGCTCCCGGGGGGGCAATCAGCCCCAGCATTTT
TRBV7-2,NA,TRBJ2-3,NA,CASSLTKAGRHTDTQYF,TGTGCCAGCAGCTTGACCAAGGCGGGCAGGCACACAGATACGCAGTATTTT
TRBV6-1,NA,TRBJ1-4,NA,CASSDHRVANEKLFF,TGTGCCAGCAGTGACCACAGGGTGGCTAATGAAAAACTGTTTTTT
TRBV6-1,NA,TRBJ1-4,NA,CASSEVTPGFNEKLFF,TGTGCCAGCAGCGAAGTTACGCCAGGGTTTAATGAAAAACTGTTTTTT
TRBV6-6,TRBD2,TRBJ2-1,once,CASSRGTSGYNEQFF,TGTGCCAGCAGTCGAGGGACTAGCGGATACAATGAGCAGTTCTTC
TRBV14,NA,TRBJ1-1,NA,CASSLFGGRGTEAFF,TGTGCCAGCAGCCTGTTCGGGGGTCGGGGCACTGAAGCTTTCTTT
TRBV18,TRBD1,TRBJ2-1,NA,CASSPRGQGSYNEQFF,TGTGCCAGCTCACCTAGGGGACAGGGAAGCTACAATGAGCAGTTCTTC
TRBV5-1,NA,TRBJ2-7,NA,CASSPDSLGREQYF,TGCGCCAGCAGCCCTGACAGCCTAGGTCGCGAGCAGTACTTC
TRBV9,NA,TRBJ1-1,NA,CASSVAGENTEAFF,TGTGCCAGCAGCGTAGCCGGGGAGAACACTGAAGCTTTCTTT
TRBV5-1,TRBD1,TRBJ1-3,NA,CASSLFTGEGNTIYF,TGCGCCAGCAGCTTGTTTACAGGGGAAGGAAACACCATATATTTT
TRBV9,TRBD2,TRBJ2-3,NA,CASAFSGGADTQYF,TGTGCCAGCGCCTTTAGCGGGGGAGCAGATACGCAGTATTTT
TRBV10-1,TRBD1,TRBJ2-1,NA,CASSDQGAINEQFF,TGCGCCAGCAGTGACCAGGGGGCGATTAATGAGCAGTTCTTC
TRBV5-1,NA,TRBJ1-2,once,CASSLRAERGYTF,TGCGCCAGCAGCTTGAGAGCTGAGCGTGGCTACACCTTC
TRBV6-5,NA,TRBJ1-2,NA,CASRDRVLEGYTF,TGTGCCAGCAGAGACAGAGTATTAGAAGGCTACACCTTC